The clone carrying this T cell receptor beta chain was seen just once. Measured with immunoSEQ multiplex PCR; TCRdb has only the in-frame clones, and not every one. The repertoire holds roughly 400,000 clones, approximately 89% seen once, with about 0.83% in the top ten. Cohorts were determined from participant-reported clinical history. The data originate from a study of blood T cell repertoires in COVID-19. Study overall: PBMCs, B-cell-depleted T cells, or T cells provided the cDNA or gDNA that made up the material.

CDR3 length equals 12 residues. Germline assignment: CDR1 GTSNPN and CDR2 SVGIG (reference sequence). The germline V and J ends were trimmed by 3 bases and 4 bases, with 9 bases remaining between them. The TCR sequence derives from a woman in her 40s who had been exposed to COVID-19. The sequencing input was PBMCs or T cells enriched from blood (not recorded which). The V gene is TRBV30, the J gene TRBJ1-1; D is unresolved. This CDR3 reads CAWRGEVTEAFF. The CDR3 nucleotides are TGTGCCTGGAGAGGAGAGGTCACTGAAGCTTTCTTT.